Listed below are T cell receptor beta chains from one sample, sequenced in a study of T cells after yellow fever vaccination. One entry per CDR3 protein, called by TCRdb with MiXCR from the 5' RACE reads. The table has 400,000 to 450,000 distinct CDR3 sequences, around 19% seen once. This sample comprised PBMCs, obtained before the yellow fever booster vaccination. The source of these receptors is a man in his late teens or twenties who received the YFV17D yellow fever vaccine. Both conserved end residues are trimmed from each CDR3. A D gene is named only where the DNA matches it firmly.

TRBV9,TRBJ2-7,TRBD2,ASSVRSGGSEQY
TRBV6-5,TRBJ1-2,.,ASSYGHPSWDGYT
TRBV7-2,TRBJ2-3,TRBD2,ASSFLSGGRTDTQY
TRBV4-1,TRBJ2-5,TRBD1,ASSWDRAGETQY
TRBV4-1,TRBJ1-4,.,ASSQVAGDREKLF
TRBV9,TRBJ1-3,.,ASSGPNSGNTIY
TRBV7-8,TRBJ2-2,.,ASSLSRLNTGELF
TRBV29-1,TRBJ1-1,TRBD1,SVSGTVNTEAF
TRBV4-2,TRBJ2-2,TRBD1,ASSQETGEPGELF
TRBV28,TRBJ1-4,.,ASSKGRGKLF
TRBV28,TRBJ1-2,TRBD1,ASSDGQGDLLGYT
TRBV25-1,TRBJ2-1,.,ASSGRSGNEQF
TRBV10-3,TRBJ2-7,.,ATDGGYEQY
TRBV27,TRBJ1-5,.,ASSFGGEQPQH
TRBV2,TRBJ2-7,.,ASRGRGLFEYEQY
TRBV5-5,TRBJ2-5,TRBD2,ASSLGGLASGETQY
TRBV7-3,TRBJ2-1,TRBD1,ASSLRGQGSSYNEQF
TRBV20-1,TRBJ2-3,TRBD2,SATSPRGERDTQY
TRBV27,TRBJ2-5,.,ASSLGAIQGETQY
TRBV5-1,TRBJ1-1,TRBD1,ASSLDPGGIGSEAF
TRBV20-1,TRBJ1-2,.,SAREASRSYT
TRBV6-5,TRBJ1-5,TRBD1,ASRDGQGVQPQH
TRBV11-2,TRBJ2-1,TRBD1,ASSWRGQGFDEQF
TRBV7-9,TRBJ2-3,.,ASSLEQGAVY
TRBV18,TRBJ1-2,.,ASSPDNYGYT
TRBV11-2,TRBJ2-3,.,ASSPFAGSTDTQY
TRBV3-1,TRBJ2-5,TRBD2,ASSQATSGGFQETQY
TRBV6-2/TRBV6-3,TRBJ2-3,.,ASTLVGAAQY
TRBV21-1,TRBJ2-1,.,ASSNATSGVLNGNEQF
TRBV5-1,TRBJ1-5,TRBD1,ASSWTGGDQPQH
TRBV6-2/TRBV6-3,TRBJ2-3,.,ASSQEDTTQY
TRBV6-5,TRBJ2-7,.,ATNRQGGYEQY
TRBV5-5,TRBJ1-4,.,ASSLFSAGSTIHRRNEKLF
TRBV12-3/TRBV12-4,TRBJ2-3,TRBD1,ASRLDRGRTDTQY
TRBV20-1,TRBJ2-3,.,SPDVGTDTQY
TRBV7-2,TRBJ2-5,.,ASSSRFEETQY
TRBV25-1,TRBJ1-2,.,ASRRREKRGYT
TRBV12-3/TRBV12-4,TRBJ2-3,.,ASSLVGGPVDTQY
TRBV4-3,TRBJ2-7,TRBD1,ASSQEAGTALSSYEQY
TRBV7-3,TRBJ2-1,.,ASSPQLAWGNNEQF
TRBV23-1,TRBJ2-2,.,ASSQGKANTGELF
TRBV12-3/TRBV12-4,TRBJ2-1,.,ASVTRPLNEQF
TRBV7-2,TRBJ2-1,TRBD2,ASSPTWGGGEQF
TRBV29-1,TRBJ2-5,TRBD2,SVDGAGARLETQY